The 12 T cell receptor beta chains listed next were all sequenced from one sample in a study of blood T cell repertoires in COVID-19. Some clones are missing from TCRdb's copy, which holds only in-frame ones; the method was immunoSEQ multiplex PCR. The sample yields roughly 290,000 clones, 87% seen once. Sequencing was carried out using PBMCs or T cells enriched from blood (not recorded which). All receptors derive from a woman in her thirties or forties who had recovered from COVID-19.

Turning to this clone: A junction end diverges from the germline sequence, so it may reflect a read error. The CDR3 DNA reads as TGTGTCAGCAGCCCTCCAGGGGTTGGGTATGGCTACACCTTC. Residues: CVSSPPGVGYGYTF. The rearrangement links TRBV25-1 to TRBJ1-2, with D tentatively TRBD1 (6 bases). CDR3 length: 14 amino acids. Germline V gene lookup returns CDR1 MGHDK and CDR2 SYGVNS.

The V and J genes are TRBV7-9 and TRBJ2-7; 9 bases agree with TRBD1. Per germline, CDR1 SEHNR and CDR2 FQNEAQ (reference sequence). With V trimmed by 5 bases and J by 2 bases, 4 bases remained unmatched. This CDR3 region has 14 residues. CDR3 amino acids: CASSLGQGTYEQYF. CDR3 sequence (DNA): TGTGCCAGCAGCCTGGGACAGGGAACCTACGAGCAGTACTTC.

The V gene is TRBV5-1, the J gene TRBJ1-3; no definite D call. Trimming shortened V by 4 bases and J by 2 bases, and 13 bases separated the two germline ends. The CDR3 consists of 15 residues. CDR1 and CDR2 (germline): SGHRS, YFSETQ. This chain's CDR3 is CASSPGGLTGNTIYF. DNA of the CDR3: TGCGCCAGCAGCCCGGGAGGGCTCACTGGAAACACCATATATTTT.

J is TRBJ2-7 and V is TRBV27; a weak D match, TRBD2 (6 bases). Trimming removed 6 bases from V and 0 bases from J, with 12 bases in between. Germline V gene lookup returns CDR1 MNHEY and CDR2 SMNVEV (reference sequence). This CDR3 comprises 14 residues. CDR3 coding DNA: TGTGCCAGCAGCCGGGAGTACGCCTCCTACGAGCAGTACTTC. This encodes CASSREYASYEQYF.

This clone was observed once. The V gene is TRBV5-1, the J gene TRBJ2-1, with D possibly being TRBD2 (6 bases). From germline, CDR1 is SGHRS and CDR2 YFSETQ. Trimming pared 2 bases from V and 6 bases from J, leaving 15 bases between. This CDR3 comprises 15 residues. The CDR3 DNA reads TGCGCCAGCAGCTTCGGAGGGCTAACGTCCAATGAGCAGTTCTTC. Protein product: CASSFGGLTSNEQFF.

The rearrangement joins TRBV27 to TRBJ2-2; D not certain. The CDR3 is made up of 14 amino acids. The germline V and J ends were trimmed by 3 bases and 6 bases, with 11 bases remaining between them. Germline V CDR1 and CDR2: MNHEY, SMNVEV (reference sequence). This CDR3 is CASSFSPLAGELFF. DNA of the CDR3: TGTGCCAGCAGTTTCTCTCCTCTAGCCGGGGAGCTGTTTTTT.

The rearrangement joins TRBV3-1 (or the pseudogene TRBV3-2) to TRBJ1-5; a possible D gene is TRBD1 (6 bases). V was cut by 3 bases and J by 4 bases, with 10 bases left in between. There are 14 residues in the CDR3. Germline assignment: CDR1 LGHDT and CDR2 YNNKEL (reference sequence). The CDR3 sequence is CASSHKTGNQPQHF. As DNA, the CDR3 is TGTGCCAGCAGCCATAAGACAGGTAATCAGCCCCAGCATTTT.

The chain joins TRBV6-5 to TRBJ1-3; 8 nucleotides line up with TRBD1. V lost 6 bases and J lost 2; bases outside the gene matches: 6. The germline V gene has CDR1 MNHEY and CDR2 SVGAGI. CDR3 length: 15 residues. DNA for the CDR3: TGTGCCAGCAGCGACGACAGGGGAGCTGGAAACACCATATATTTT. Amino acid sequence: CASSDDRGAGNTIYF.

To note about this clone: This sample also contains other DNA sequences that code for the same CDR3. The chain is built from TRBV4-1 and TRBJ2-7, with 11 bases aligning to TRBD2. J was trimmed by 4 bases and V by 0 bases; bases with no gene match: 2. The germline gives CDR1 MGHRA, CDR2 YSYEKL. This CDR3 is built from 15 residues. CDR3: CASSQETSGVYEQYF. The DNA of the CDR3 is TGCGCCAGCAGCCAAGAGACTAGCGGGGTGTACGAGCAGTACTTC.

This chain joins TRBV5-1 and TRBJ2-7, with D perhaps matching TRBD1 (6 bases). The CDR3 extends over 13 amino acids. The V gene's germline CDR1 is SGHRS and CDR2 YFSETQ. Trimming pared 4 bases from V and 2 bases from J, leaving 10 bases between. The CDR3: CASSTDRPYEQYF. In nucleotides, the CDR3 is TGCGCCAGCAGCACGGACAGACCCTACGAGCAGTACTTC.

This clone has a single count. The rearrangement joins TRBV6-2 or TRBV6-3 to TRBJ2-7; tentatively, D is TRBD1 (6 bases). Germline V CDR1 and CDR2: MNHEY, SVGEGT. V lost 1 base and J lost 4, with 20 bases in between. This CDR3 is 17 amino acids long. The CDR3 sequence: CASSYYKKVGAVYEQYF. The CDR3 region has the DNA TGTGCCAGCAGTTACTATAAGAAGGTGGGGGCAGTATACGAGCAGTACTTC.

The CDR3 nucleotides read TGTGCCAGCAGCAAAAACCCAACAGGGGGGCAAGAGACCCAGTACTTC. Its protein product is CASSKNPTGGQETQYF. The chain employs TRBV11-2 and TRBJ2-5; the match to TRBD1 covers 8 bases. With V trimmed by 5 bases and J by 2 bases, 10 bases remained unmatched. CDR1 is SGHAT, CDR2 FQNNGV, per germline. The CDR3 has 16 amino acids. Drawing the rest from reference TRBV11-2 and TRBJ2-5, the complete variable domain is EAGVAQSPRYKIIEKRQSVAFWCNPISGHATLYWYQQILGQGPKLLIQFQNNGVVDDSQLPKDRFSAERLKGVDSTLKIQPAKLEDSAVYLCASSKNPTGGQETQYFGPGTRLLVL.